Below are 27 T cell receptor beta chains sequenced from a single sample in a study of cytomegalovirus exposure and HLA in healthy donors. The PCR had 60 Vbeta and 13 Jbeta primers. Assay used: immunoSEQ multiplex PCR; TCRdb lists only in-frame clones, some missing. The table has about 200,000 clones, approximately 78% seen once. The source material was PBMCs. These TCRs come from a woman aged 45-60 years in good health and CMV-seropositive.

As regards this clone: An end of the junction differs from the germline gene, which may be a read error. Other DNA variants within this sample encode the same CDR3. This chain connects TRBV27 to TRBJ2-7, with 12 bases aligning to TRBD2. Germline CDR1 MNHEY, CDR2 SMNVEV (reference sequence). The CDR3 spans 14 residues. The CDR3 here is CASSPSGGAYEQYF. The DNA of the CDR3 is TGTGCCAGCAGCCCTAGCGGGGGGGCCTATGAGCAGTACTTC.

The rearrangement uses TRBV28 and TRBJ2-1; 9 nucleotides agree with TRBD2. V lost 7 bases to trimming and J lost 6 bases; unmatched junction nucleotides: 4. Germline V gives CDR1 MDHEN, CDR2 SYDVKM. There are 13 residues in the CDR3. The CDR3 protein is CASITSGSNEQFF. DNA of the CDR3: TGTGCCAGCATAACTAGCGGGTCCAATGAGCAGTTCTTC.

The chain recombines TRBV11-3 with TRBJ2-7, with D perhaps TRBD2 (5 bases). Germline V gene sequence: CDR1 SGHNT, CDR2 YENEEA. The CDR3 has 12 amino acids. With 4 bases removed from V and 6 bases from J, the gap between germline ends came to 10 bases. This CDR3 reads CASSYRRGEQYF. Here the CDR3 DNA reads TGTGCCAGCAGCTACCGCCGGGGCGAGCAGTACTTC.

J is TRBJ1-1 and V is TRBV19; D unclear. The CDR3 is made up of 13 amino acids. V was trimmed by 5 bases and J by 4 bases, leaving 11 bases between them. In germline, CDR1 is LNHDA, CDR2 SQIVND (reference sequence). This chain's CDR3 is CASSGARFTEAFF. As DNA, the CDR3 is TGTGCCAGTAGTGGAGCGAGGTTCACTGAAGCTTTCTTT.

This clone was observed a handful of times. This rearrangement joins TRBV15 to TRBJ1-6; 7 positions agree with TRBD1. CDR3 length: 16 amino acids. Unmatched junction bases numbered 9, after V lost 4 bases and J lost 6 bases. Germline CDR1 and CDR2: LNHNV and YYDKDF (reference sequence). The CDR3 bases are TGTGCCACCAGCATCTTATCCGGGACAGTTAATTCACCCCTCCACTTT. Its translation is CATSILSGTVNSPLHF.

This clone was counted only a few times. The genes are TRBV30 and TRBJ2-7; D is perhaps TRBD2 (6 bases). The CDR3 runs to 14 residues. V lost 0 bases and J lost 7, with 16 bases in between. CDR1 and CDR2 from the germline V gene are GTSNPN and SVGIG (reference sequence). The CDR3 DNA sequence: TGTGCCTGGAGTGTGGGTGGAGGGCGAGGAGAGCAGTACTTC. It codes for CAWSVGGGRGEQYF.

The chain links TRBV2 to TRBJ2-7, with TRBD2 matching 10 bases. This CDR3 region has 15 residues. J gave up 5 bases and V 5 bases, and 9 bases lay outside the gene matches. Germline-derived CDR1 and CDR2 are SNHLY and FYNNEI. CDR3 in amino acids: CASSLAGALTNEQYF. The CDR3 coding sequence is TGTGCCAGCAGTCTAGCGGGAGCTTTAACGAACGAGCAGTACTTC.

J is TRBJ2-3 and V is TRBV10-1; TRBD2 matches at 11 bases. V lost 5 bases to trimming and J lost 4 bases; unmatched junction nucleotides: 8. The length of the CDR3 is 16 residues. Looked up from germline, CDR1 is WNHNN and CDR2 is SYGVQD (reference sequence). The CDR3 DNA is TGCGCCAGCAGTCCGCTAGCGGGGGGTGCGGCAGATACGCAGTATTTT. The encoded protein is CASSPLAGGAADTQYF.

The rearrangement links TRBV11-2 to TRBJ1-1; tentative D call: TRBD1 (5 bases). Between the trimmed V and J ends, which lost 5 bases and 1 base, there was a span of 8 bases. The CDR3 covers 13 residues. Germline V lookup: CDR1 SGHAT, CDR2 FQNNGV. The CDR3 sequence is CASSATENTEAFF. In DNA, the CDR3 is TGTGCCAGCAGCGCGACAGAGAACACTGAAGCTTTCTTT.

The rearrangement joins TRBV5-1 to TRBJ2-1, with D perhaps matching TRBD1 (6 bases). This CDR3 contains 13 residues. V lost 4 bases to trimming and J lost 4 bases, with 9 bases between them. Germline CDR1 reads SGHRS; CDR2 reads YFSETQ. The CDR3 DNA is TGCGCCAGCAGCATCGGACAGTACAATGAGCAGTTCTTC. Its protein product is CASSIGQYNEQFF.

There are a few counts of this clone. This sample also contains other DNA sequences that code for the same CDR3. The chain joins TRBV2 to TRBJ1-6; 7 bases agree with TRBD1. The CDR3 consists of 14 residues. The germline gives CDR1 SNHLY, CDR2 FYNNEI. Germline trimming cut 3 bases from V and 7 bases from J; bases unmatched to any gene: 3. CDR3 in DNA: TGTGCCAGCAGTGAGTTACAGGGGAATTCACCCCTCCACTTT. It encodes CASSELQGNSPLHF.

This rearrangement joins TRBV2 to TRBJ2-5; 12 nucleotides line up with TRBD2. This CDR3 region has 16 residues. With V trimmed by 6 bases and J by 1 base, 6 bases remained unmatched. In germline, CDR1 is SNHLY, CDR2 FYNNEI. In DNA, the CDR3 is TGTGCCAGCAGGACTAGCGGGGGACCTATCCAAGAGACCCAGTACTTC. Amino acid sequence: CASRTSGGPIQETQYF.

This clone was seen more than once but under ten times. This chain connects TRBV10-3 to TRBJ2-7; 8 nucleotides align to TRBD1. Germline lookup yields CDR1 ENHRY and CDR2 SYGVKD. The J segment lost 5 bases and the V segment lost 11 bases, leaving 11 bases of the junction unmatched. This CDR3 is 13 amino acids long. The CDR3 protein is CALRGTGANEQYF. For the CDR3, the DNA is TGTGCCCTCCGAGGGACAGGTGCGAACGAGCAGTACTTC.

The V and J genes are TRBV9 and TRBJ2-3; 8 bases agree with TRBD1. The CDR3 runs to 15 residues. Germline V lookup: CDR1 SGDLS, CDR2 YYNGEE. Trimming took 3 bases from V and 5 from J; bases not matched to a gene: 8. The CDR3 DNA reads TGTGCCAGCAGCGCCACAGGGGGTGGGGGAGATACGCAGTATTTT. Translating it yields CASSATGGGGDTQYF.

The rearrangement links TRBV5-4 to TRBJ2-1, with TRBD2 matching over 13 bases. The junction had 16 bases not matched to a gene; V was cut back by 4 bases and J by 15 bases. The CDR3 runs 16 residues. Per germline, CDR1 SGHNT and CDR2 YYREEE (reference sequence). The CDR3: CASSGNRETSGGGRFF. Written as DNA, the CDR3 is TGTGCCAGCAGCGGGAACAGGGAAACTAGCGGGGGGGGCCGGTTCTTC.

The CDR3 region has the DNA TGCGCCAGCAGCCAAGATTGGGGTACAAACGGACGGGAGAACACTGAAGCTTTCTTT. Its translation: CASSQDWGTNGRENTEAFF. The rearrangement uses TRBV4-1 and TRBJ1-1; D gene ambiguous. V was trimmed by 0 bases and J by 1 base, leaving 21 bases between them. Germline V gene data show CDR1 as MGHRA and CDR2 as YSYEKL. The CDR3 length is 19 residues.

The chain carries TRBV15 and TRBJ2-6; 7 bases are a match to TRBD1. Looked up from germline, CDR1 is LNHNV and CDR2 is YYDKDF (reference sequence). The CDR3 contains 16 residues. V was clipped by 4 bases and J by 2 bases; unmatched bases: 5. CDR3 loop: CATSTAGTAGANVLTF. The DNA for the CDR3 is TGTGCCACCAGCACCGCCGGGACAGCTGGGGCCAACGTCCTGACTTTC.

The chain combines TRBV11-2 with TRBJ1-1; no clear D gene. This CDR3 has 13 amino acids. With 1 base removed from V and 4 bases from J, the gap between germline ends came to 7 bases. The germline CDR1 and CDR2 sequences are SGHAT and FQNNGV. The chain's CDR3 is CASSLVGSTEAFF. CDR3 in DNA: TGTGCCAGCAGCTTAGTGGGGAGCACTGAAGCTTTCTTT.

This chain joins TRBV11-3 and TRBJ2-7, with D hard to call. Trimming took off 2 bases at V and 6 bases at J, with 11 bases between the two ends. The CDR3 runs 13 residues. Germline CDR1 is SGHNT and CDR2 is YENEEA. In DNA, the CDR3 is TGTGCCAGCAGCTTACTACAAGCGAGCGAGCAGTACTTC. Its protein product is CASSLLQASEQYF.

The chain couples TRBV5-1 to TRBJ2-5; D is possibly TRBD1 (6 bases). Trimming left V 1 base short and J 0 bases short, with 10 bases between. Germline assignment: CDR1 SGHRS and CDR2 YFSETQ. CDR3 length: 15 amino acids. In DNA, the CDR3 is TGCGCCAGCAGCTTGATAGGGGGTAACCAAGAGACCCAGTACTTC. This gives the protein CASSLIGGNQETQYF.

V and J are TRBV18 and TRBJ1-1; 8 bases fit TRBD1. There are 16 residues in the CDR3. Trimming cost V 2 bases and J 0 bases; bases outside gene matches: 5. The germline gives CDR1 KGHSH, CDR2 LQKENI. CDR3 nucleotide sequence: TGTGCCAGCTCACCAGGACAGGGTTTCATGAACACTGAAGCTTTCTTT. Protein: CASSPGQGFMNTEAFF.

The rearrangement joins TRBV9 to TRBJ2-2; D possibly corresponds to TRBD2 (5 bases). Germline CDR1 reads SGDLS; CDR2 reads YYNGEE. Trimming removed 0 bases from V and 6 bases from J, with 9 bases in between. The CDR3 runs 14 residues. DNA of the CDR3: TGTGCCAGCAGCGTAGCTACGGGGTCCGGGGAGCTGTTTTTT. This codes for CASSVATGSGELFF.

The chain's CDR3 is CASRTVGAYGYTF. The CDR3 DNA reads as TGTGCCAGCAGGACTGTAGGGGCCTATGGCTACACCTTC. The chain uses TRBV27 and TRBJ1-2; D is perhaps TRBD1 (5 bases). The CDR3 contains 13 residues. The germline V gene has CDR1 MNHEY and CDR2 SMNVEV (reference sequence). Trimming shortened V by 6 bases and J by 4 bases, and 12 bases separated the two germline ends.

The CDR3 DNA follows: TGTGCCAGCAGCTCCCCTGGGACATTAGGTATCGAGCAGTACTTC. Encoded protein: CASSSPGTLGIEQYF. The chain links TRBV28 to TRBJ2-7; the D gene is possibly TRBD1 (6 bases). The CDR3 sequence is 15 residues long. V was trimmed by 6 bases and J by 6 bases, leaving 21 bases between them. Per germline, CDR1 MDHEN and CDR2 SYDVKM.

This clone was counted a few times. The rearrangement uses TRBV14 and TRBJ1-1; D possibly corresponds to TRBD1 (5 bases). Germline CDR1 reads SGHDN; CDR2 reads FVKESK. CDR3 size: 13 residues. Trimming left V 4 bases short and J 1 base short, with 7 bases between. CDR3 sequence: CASSLQENTEAFF. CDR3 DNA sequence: TGTGCCAGCAGCCTACAGGAGAACACTGAAGCTTTCTTT. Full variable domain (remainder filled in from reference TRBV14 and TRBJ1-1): EAGVTQFPSHSVIEKGQTVTLRCDPISGHDNLYWYRRVMGKEIKFLLHFVKESKQDESGMPNNRFLAERTGGTYSTLKVQPAELEDSGVYFCASSLQENTEAFFGQGTRLTVV.

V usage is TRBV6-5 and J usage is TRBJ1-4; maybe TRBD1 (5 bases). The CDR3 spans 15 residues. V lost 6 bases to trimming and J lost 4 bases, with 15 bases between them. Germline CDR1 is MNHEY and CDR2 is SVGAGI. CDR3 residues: CASSYSGADNEKLFF. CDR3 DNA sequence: TGTGCCAGCAGCTACAGTGGGGCTGATAATGAAAAACTGTTTTTT.

The CDR3 reads CSAPRRDTQYF. In DNA form, the CDR3 reads TGCAGCGCCCCGAGAAGAGATACGCAGTATTTT. The chain employs TRBV20-1 and TRBJ2-3; no firm D call. Germline lookup yields CDR1 DFQATT and CDR2 SNEGSKA (reference sequence). The CDR3 contains 11 residues.